Shown below are 15 T cell receptor beta chains from a single sample sequenced in a study of blood T cells in healthy people across ages. It was with a sample-barcoded 5' primer and a J-beta primer mix that a second PCR of roughly 7 to 12 cycles was run. TCRdb used MiXCR to reprocess the 5' RACE reads, holding one entry per CDR3 protein. The sample yields about 900,000 distinct CDR3 sequences, 55% to 65% seen once. Specimen: blood. Every receptor here comes from a young man in good health.

The genes are TRBV6-4 and TRBJ2-3; 9 bases are shared with TRBD1. The ends lost 3 bases at V and 1 base at J; junction bases unmatched: 5. From germline, CDR1 is MRHNA and CDR2 SNTAGT. CDR3 length: 16 amino acids. The CDR3 coding sequence is TGTGCCAGCAGTGAACAGGGGGCGCTTGGCACAGATACGCAGTATTTT. The encoded protein is CASSEQGALGTDTQYF.

The chain links TRBV9 to TRBJ2-7; D may be TRBD1 (6 bases). V was pared by 4 bases and J by 2 bases, with 16 bases between. CDR1 SGDLS and CDR2 YYNGEE come from the germline V gene. This CDR3 has 15 residues. The CDR3: CASSPQGRQTYEQYF. For the CDR3, the DNA is TGTGCCAGCAGCCCCCAGGGGCGGCAGACCTACGAGCAGTACTTC.

V and J are TRBV4-2 and TRBJ2-3, with a tentative D call TRBD2 (7 bases). Trimming took 8 bases from V and 0 from J, leaving 12 bases between them. The CDR3 extends over 14 amino acids. Germline CDR1 is LGHNA and CDR2 is YNFKEQ. The CDR3 DNA follows: TGTGCCAGCCGGACGGGGGGCAGCACAGATACGCAGTATTTT. Translated: CASRTGGSTDTQYF.

This chain joins TRBV3-1 and TRBJ1-4; D is perhaps TRBD1 (6 bases). This CDR3 is built from 15 residues. Trimming shortened V by 4 bases and J by 8 bases, and 17 bases separated the two germline ends. Germline assignment: CDR1 LGHDT and CDR2 YNNKEL (reference sequence). The CDR3 here is CASSLGGGAGEKLFF. The CDR3 region has the DNA TGTGCCAGCAGCCTAGGGGGGGGCGCAGGAGAAAAACTGTTTTTT.

V and J are TRBV4-3 and TRBJ2-4; 10 bases fit TRBD1. The DNA end is more similar to TRBJ2-7, so the J call may be wrong. This CDR3 comprises 15 residues. Germline-derived CDR1 and CDR2 are LGHNA and YSLEER. The CDR3 nucleotides are TGCGCCAGCAATCATTGGACAGGGGGAATCTACGAGCAGTACTTC. Its protein is CASNHWTGGIYEQYF.

The chain links TRBV29-1 to TRBJ2-1, with D possibly TRBD2 on 7 matching bases. V dropped 8 bases and J dropped 1 base, with 18 bases sitting between them. The CDR3 extends over 15 amino acids. Germline CDR1 is SQVTM and CDR2 is ANQGSEA. This CDR3 reads CSTEGGDRSYNEQFF. DNA of the CDR3: TGCAGCACTGAGGGGGGGGACCGATCCTACAATGAGCAGTTCTTC.

This clonotype was detected only a few times. This chain joins TRBV20-1 and TRBJ2-7, with no clear D. V lost 3 bases and J 1 base, leaving 4 bases between the germline ends. Germline V gene sequence: CDR1 DFQATT, CDR2 SNEGSKA (reference sequence). The CDR3 is made up of 11 amino acids. The DNA for the CDR3 is TGCAGTGCTAGCCCTTCCTACGAGCAGTACTTC. This codes for CSASPSYEQYF.

This clonotype was counted a single time. V usage is TRBV7-2 and J usage is TRBJ2-5, with 10 bases aligning to TRBD2. The trim removed 1 base at V and 3 bases at J, leaving 5 bases unmatched. The germline gives CDR1 SGHTA, CDR2 FQGNSA. CDR3 length equals 16 residues. CDR3: CASSLVPLAGEETQYF. In nucleotides, the CDR3 is TGTGCCAGCAGCTTAGTTCCCCTAGCGGGGGAAGAGACCCAGTACTTC.

Only a few counts were recorded for this clonotype. The J gene is TRBJ1-5, the V gene TRBV27; no definite D call. The CDR3 contains 13 residues. The germline V and J ends were trimmed by 4 bases and 0 bases, with 4 bases remaining between them. Germline CDR1 and CDR2: MNHEY and SMNVEV (reference sequence). The CDR3 reads CASSSASNQPQHF. Here the CDR3 DNA reads TGTGCCAGCAGTTCCGCTAGCAATCAGCCCCAGCATTTT.

The chain is built from TRBV10-3 and TRBJ2-7; D call uncertain. The germline V gene has CDR1 ENHRY and CDR2 SYGVKD. The CDR3 extends over 14 amino acids. V lost 3 bases to trimming and J lost 4 bases, with 13 bases between them. In DNA, the CDR3 is TGTGCCATCAGTGACCTAACCACAAGTTACGAGCAGTACTTC. Its translation is CAISDLTTSYEQYF.

The chain employs TRBV28 and TRBJ1-2, with 7 bases matching TRBD1. CDR3 length: 15 amino acids. V shed 6 bases, J shed 6 bases, and the junction held 13 bases outside the gene matches. Looked up from germline, CDR1 is MDHEN and CDR2 is SYDVKM. This CDR3 is CASSDHTRGRDGYTF. CDR3 nucleotide sequence: TGTGCCAGCAGCGATCACACGAGGGGGCGAGATGGCTACACCTTC.

The J gene is TRBJ2-1, the V gene TRBV20-1, with D tentatively TRBD1 (6 bases). V lost 3 bases and J 7 bases, leaving 16 bases between the germline ends. Per the germline V gene, CDR1 is DFQATT and CDR2 is SNEGSKA (reference sequence). The CDR3 consists of 14 residues. The DNA of the CDR3 is TGCAGTGCTAGGGAACCCTTACAGGGAAATGAGCAGTTCTTC. This encodes CSAREPLQGNEQFF.

J is TRBJ2-7 and V is TRBV4-1, with D possibly being TRBD1 (6 bases). The ends were cut back, 6 bases at V and 2 bases at J, with 17 bases in the middle. This CDR3 has 15 amino acids. CDR1 is MGHRA and CDR2 is YSYEKL in the germline V gene. CDR3 region: CASRQTGSRTYEQYF. CDR3 coding DNA: TGCGCCAGCAGACAAACAGGGTCTCGGACCTACGAGCAGTACTTC.

This chain joins TRBV28 and TRBJ1-2; 7 bases map to TRBD1. This CDR3 region has 13 residues. Trimming removed 11 bases from V and 6 bases from J; junction bases left unmatched: 12. Germline V lookup: CDR1 MDHEN, CDR2 SYDVKM. For the CDR3, the DNA is TGTGCCGGCACCGGGACAGTAATTAATGGCTACACCTTC. This codes for CAGTGTVINGYTF.

V is TRBV7-2 and J is TRBJ2-1, with 11 nucleotides matching TRBD2. Germline values: CDR1 SGHTA, CDR2 FQGNSA. Losses at the gene ends were 3 bases for V and 13 bases for J; bases not matched to a gene: 11. The CDR3 is 15 residues long. The CDR3 sequence is CASSFPLAGGETQFF. CDR3 bases: TGTGCCAGCAGCTTCCCCCTAGCGGGAGGCGAGACCCAGTTCTTC.